Presented here are 16 T cell receptor beta chains from one specimen sequenced in a study of T cell responses to AZD1222 COVID-19 vaccine. The data were produced by immunoSEQ multiplex PCR, yet TCRdb's version contains in-frame clones alone and is incomplete. The table has 68,000 or so clones, 88% seen once. Sequencing was performed on peripheral blood, taken on day 0 of AZD1222 vaccination. All receptors derive from an adult in good health.

This chain uses TRBV25-1 with TRBJ1-2; D is ambiguous. With 5 bases removed from V and 1 base from J, the gap between germline ends came to 17 bases. There are 16 residues in the CDR3. Looked up from germline, CDR1 is MGHDK and CDR2 is SYGVNS. The CDR3 nucleotides read TGTGCCAGCAGTTTCGATTACCCCTCCAATAACTATGGCTACACCTTC. The encoded protein is CASSFDYPSNNYGYTF.

The rearrangement joins TRBV15 to TRBJ1-5; 8 nucleotides match TRBD1. Germline V gene lookup returns CDR1 LNHNV and CDR2 YYDKDF (reference sequence). The CDR3 contains 18 residues. Germline trimming cut 0 bases from V and 6 bases from J; bases unmatched to any gene: 13. This chain's CDR3 is CATSRDLTGTGGSQPQHF. Here the CDR3 DNA reads TGTGCCACCAGCAGAGATTTGACCGGGACAGGAGGAAGTCAGCCCCAGCATTTT.

The J gene is TRBJ1-6, the V gene TRBV18; 7 nucleotides match TRBD1. CDR3 length: 16 residues. CDR1 is KGHSH and CDR2 is LQKENI in the germline V gene. Trimming cost V 3 bases and J 14 bases; bases outside gene matches: 16. The CDR3 DNA follows: TGTGCCAGCTCACCTGGTAGGGGGCCAAGTGGTGGGTCCCTCCACTTT. It translates to CASSPGRGPSGGSLHF. The full variable domain, rest sourced from reference TRBV18 and TRBJ1-6, is NAGVMQNPRHLVRRRGQEARLRCSPMKGHSHVYWYRQLPEEGLKFMVYLQKENIIDESGMPKERFSAEFPKEGPSILRIQQVVRGDSAAYFCASSPGRGPSGGSLHFGNGTRLTVT.

V gene TRBV2 combines with J gene TRBJ2-2; unclear D gene. Germline CDR1 reads SNHLY; CDR2 reads FYNNEI. Trimming took off 7 bases at V and 1 base at J, with 16 bases between the two ends. The CDR3 runs to 16 residues. CDR3: CASTGAGRRNTGELFF. The CDR3, as DNA: TGTGCCAGCACCGGCGCAGGACGGCGGAACACCGGGGAGCTGTTTTTT.

This clone was seen a few times. V and J are TRBV19 and TRBJ1-2, with D possibly being TRBD1 (5 bases). The germline V gene encodes CDR1 LNHDA and CDR2 SQIVND (reference sequence). The CDR3 runs 14 residues. Trimming took off 6 bases at V and 4 bases at J, with 15 bases between the two ends. This CDR3 is CASSRQPDFYGYTF. The CDR3 DNA reads as TGTGCCAGTAGCCGACAGCCGGACTTCTATGGCTACACCTTC.

In DNA, the CDR3 is TGTGCCAGCAGCTTCGTTCACGAGGGAGCTGTTATCAATGAGCAGTTCTTC. This gives the protein CASSFVHEGAVINEQFF. The J gene is TRBJ2-1, the V gene TRBV5-4, with D perhaps TRBD2 (5 bases). Trimming shortened V by 2 bases and J by 6 bases, and 21 bases separated the two germline ends. The V gene's germline CDR1 is SGHNT and CDR2 YYREEE (reference sequence). This CDR3 region has 17 residues.

The CDR3 nucleotides read TGTGCCAGCAGTCCCGGGACTGCAACCTACGAGCAGTACTTC. Its translation: CASSPGTATYEQYF. The chain combines TRBV28 with TRBJ2-7, with a weak D call TRBD2 (6 bases). The CDR3 sequence is 14 residues long. V lost 5 bases to trimming and J lost 2 bases, with 13 bases between them. Germline assignment: CDR1 MDHEN and CDR2 SYDVKM.

This clone was seen just once. The same CDR3 also results from other DNA sequences found in this sample. The V gene is TRBV7-8, the J gene TRBJ1-5, with D uncertain. The V gene's germline CDR1 is SGHVS and CDR2 FQNEAQ. V was pared by 1 base and J by 5 bases, with 6 bases between. The CDR3 loop spans 13 amino acids. CDR3 sequence: CASSLGRDQPQHF. The CDR3 DNA is TGTGCCAGCAGCTTAGGTCGGGATCAGCCCCAGCATTTT.

The rearrangement links TRBV19 to TRBJ2-5; 12 nucleotides line up with TRBD2. CDR1 is LNHDA, CDR2 SQIVND, per germline (reference sequence). Unmatched junction bases numbered 4, after V lost 1 base and J lost 1 base. There are 17 residues in the CDR3. The CDR3 protein is CASSIGLAGASQETQYF. The CDR3 DNA reads TGTGCCAGTAGTATAGGACTAGCGGGAGCGTCCCAAGAGACCCAGTACTTC.

Regarding this clone: The same CDR3 also results from other DNA sequences found in this sample. This chain connects TRBV19 to TRBJ1-5; maybe TRBD1 (5 bases). CDR3 length: 15 residues. Deletions cut 3 bases from V and 1 base from J, with 10 bases between. Germline V gives CDR1 LNHDA, CDR2 SQIVND (reference sequence). The CDR3 sequence: CASSITGDSNQPQHF. In nucleotides, the CDR3 is TGTGCCAGTAGTATTACCGGGGACAGCAATCAGCCCCAGCATTTT.

The chain carries TRBV11-2 and TRBJ2-1; a possible D gene is TRBD2 (5 bases). In germline, CDR1 is SGHAT, CDR2 FQNNGV. The CDR3 runs to 11 residues. V was shortened by 8 bases and J by 9 bases, with 11 bases between the two germline ends. The CDR3 is CASGGSGEQFF. CDR3 nucleotide sequence: TGTGCCAGCGGAGGTTCGGGTGAGCAGTTCTTC.

The chain has TRBV7-2 and TRBJ1-2; D is unresolved. There are 16 residues in the CDR3. The V end was cut by 7 bases, the J end by 0 bases, with 18 bases between. Germline CDR1 SGHTA, CDR2 FQGNSA. The CDR3 here is CASIPDGAPSNYGYTF. CDR3 coding DNA: TGTGCCAGCATCCCGGACGGAGCCCCCTCTAACTATGGCTACACCTTC.

The chain has TRBV6-5 and TRBJ2-3, with TRBD2 as a possible D gene (5 bases). The V gene lost 10 bases and the J gene lost 2 bases, with 10 bases spanning the gap. This CDR3 is built from 12 residues. Looked up from germline, CDR1 is MNHEY and CDR2 is SVGAGI. CDR3 protein: CAIPGVTDTQYF. Written as DNA, the CDR3 is TGTGCCATCCCCGGGGTCACAGATACGCAGTATTTT.

The chain is built from TRBV2 and TRBJ1-2, with D possibly being TRBD1 (6 bases). The CDR3 length is 15 residues. Germline lookup yields CDR1 SNHLY and CDR2 FYNNEI. V was clipped by 6 bases and J by 5 bases, with 19 bases between them. The CDR3 loop reads CASREGTLEIYGYTF. DNA for the CDR3: TGTGCCAGCAGGGAGGGGACATTGGAGATATATGGCTACACCTTC.

This clone was observed a few times. The CDR3, as DNA: TGTGCCAGCAGCAAAGTTGGAGGGAATCACTACGAGCAGTACTTC. Translating gives CASSKVGGNHYEQYF. The chain couples TRBV21-1 to TRBJ2-7; the DNA was not compared with TRBD2, the D call given in the table. TRBV21-1 is assigned pseudogene status. The CDR3 covers 15 residues.

This chain joins TRBV7-2 and TRBJ2-1; 9 positions match TRBD2. Losses at the gene ends were 3 bases for V and 4 bases for J; bases not matched to a gene: 13. CDR3 size: 18 residues. Per germline, CDR1 SGHTA and CDR2 FQGNSA. The DNA for the CDR3 is TGTGCCAGCAGCTTTATACGCAGCGGGAGGATGGGGTACAATGAGCAGTTCTTC. This sequence encodes CASSFIRSGRMGYNEQFF.